The 21 T cell receptor beta chains in this list originate from one sample, sequenced in a study of PD-L1 blockade in urothelial cancer (dated by TCRdb to about 2017). The library was produced with the immunoSEQ multiplex PCR assay. TCRdb's version of the immuneACCESS table is confined to in-frame rearrangements and falls short of the full clone set. An unresolved V gene accounts for under half of the shortfall where checked; the remainder is of unknown origin. The sample contains 95,000 to 100,000 clones, 87% of them found a single time. 2% to 2.5% of the sample is taken by the ten largest. In the paper's terms, the time point label means: pretreatment peripheral blood. The material sequenced was PBMCs, taken around atezolizumab (anti-PD-L1) treatment. Receptor source: a man in his 60s with urothelial cancer.

The chain employs TRBV28 and TRBJ2-1; 8 bases are shared with TRBD2. CDR3 size: 15 residues. CDR1 and CDR2 from the germline V gene are MDHEN and SYDVKM. Trimming removed 2 bases from V and 8 bases from J; junction bases left unmatched: 8. The CDR3 protein is CASSLTGLGDYEQFF. The CDR3 DNA reads as TGTGCCAGCAGTTTAACGGGACTAGGCGACTATGAGCAGTTCTTC.

The J gene is TRBJ1-2, the V gene TRBV7-3; 8 bases are a match to TRBD1. The CDR3 is 16 amino acids. V lost 0 bases to trimming and J lost 4 bases; unmatched junction nucleotides: 7. Per the germline V gene, CDR1 is SGHTA and CDR2 is FQGTGA. CDR3 residues: CASSLTGTGDPYGYTF. The CDR3 DNA follows: TGTGCCAGCAGCTTAACGGGGACAGGAGATCCCTATGGCTACACCTTC.

The CDR3 protein is CAWDRGAYNEQFF. CDR3 in DNA: TGTGCCTGGGACCGCGGGGCCTACAATGAGCAGTTCTTC. The V gene is TRBV30, the J gene TRBJ2-1; TRBD2 might be the D (6 bases). V lost 5 bases and J 2 bases, leaving 10 bases between the germline ends. Germline loops: CDR1 GTSNPN, CDR2 SVGIG (reference sequence). This CDR3 spans 13 amino acids.

This chain links TRBV19 with TRBJ1-4; D gene uncertain. This CDR3 spans 13 amino acids. Germline lookup yields CDR1 LNHDA and CDR2 SQIVND (reference sequence). Trimming took 6 bases from V and 8 from J, leaving 13 bases between them. CDR3 DNA sequence: TGTGCCAGTAGCAACGGGGTTACGGAAAAACTGTTTTTT. Translated, it gives CASSNGVTEKLFF.

The chain links TRBV5-1 to TRBJ2-1; TRBD2 matches 10 bases. This CDR3 contains 17 residues. CDR1 SGHRS and CDR2 YFSETQ come from the germline V gene. Trimming took 3 bases from V and 0 from J; bases not matched to a gene: 6. CDR3 nucleotides: TGCGCCAGCAGCTGGAGCCCTAGCGGGAGCTCCTACAATGAGCAGTTCTTC. Protein sequence: CASSWSPSGSSYNEQFF.

V is TRBV28 and J is TRBJ2-1, with TRBD2 matching over 7 bases. The germline CDR1 and CDR2 sequences are MDHEN and SYDVKM. CDR3 size: 15 residues. V trimming: 2 bases; J trimming: 2 bases; junction bases outside the gene matches: 3. This CDR3 is CASSLLAETYNEQFF. In DNA, the CDR3 is TGTGCCAGCAGTTTACTAGCGGAGACCTACAATGAGCAGTTCTTC.

The J gene is TRBJ2-7, the V gene TRBV4-2; tentatively, D is TRBD2 (5 bases). The CDR3 is 13 amino acids. Germline V gene lookup returns CDR1 LGHNA and CDR2 YNFKEQ. The V gene lost 5 bases and the J gene lost 5 bases, with 13 bases spanning the gap. CDR3 nucleotides: TGTGCCAGCAGCTCTACGAGGGTGCACGAGCAGTACTTC. Its translation is CASSSTRVHEQYF.

This clone was counted between two and nine times. The chain uses TRBV5-6 and TRBJ1-3, with TRBD1 matching over 7 bases. Germline V lookup: CDR1 SGHDT, CDR2 YYEEEE. CDR3 size: 17 residues. The junction had 10 bases not matched to a gene; V was cut back by 4 bases and J by 0 bases. Here the CDR3 reads CASSLRGPLSSGNTIYF. Written as DNA, the CDR3 is TGTGCCAGCAGCCTAAGGGGGCCCCTAAGCTCTGGAAACACCATATATTTT.

This clone was observed a single time. This chain connects TRBV28 to TRBJ1-2, with 7 bases that match TRBD1. Germline CDR1 and CDR2: MDHEN and SYDVKM. The CDR3 totals 16 residues. V lost 1 base to trimming and J lost 1 base; unmatched junction nucleotides: 6. The CDR3 region is CASSLSTGADNYGYTF. The CDR3 region has the DNA TGTGCCAGCAGTTTATCTACAGGGGCCGATAACTATGGCTACACCTTC.

V gene TRBV14 combines with J gene TRBJ2-1; the match to TRBD1 covers 9 bases. V trimming: 4 bases; J trimming: 4 bases; junction bases outside the gene matches: 2. Germline assignment: CDR1 SGHDN and CDR2 FVKESK. The CDR3 extends over 14 amino acids. CDR3 region: CASSRGQGYNEQFF. CDR3 sequence (DNA): TGTGCCAGCAGCCGGGGACAGGGTTACAATGAGCAGTTCTTC.

The genes are TRBV5-1 and TRBJ2-1, with D maybe TRBD1 (6 bases). V lost 5 bases, J lost 5 bases, and 14 bases lay in between. Germline V gene sequence: CDR1 SGHRS, CDR2 YFSETQ. This CDR3 is 14 amino acids long. The CDR3 nucleotides read TGCGCCAGCAGTCGAGGACAGTCCGACAATGAGCAGTTCTTC. Its translation: CASSRGQSDNEQFF. The whole variable domain, remainder taken from reference TRBV5-1 and TRBJ2-1, is KAGVTQTPRYLIKTRGQQVTLSCSPISGHRSVSWYQQTPGQGLQFLFEYFSETQRNKGNFPGRFSGRQFSNSRSEMNVSTLELGDSALYLCASSRGQSDNEQFFGPGTRLTVL.

The chain combines TRBV10-3 with TRBJ2-1; TRBD2 agrees at 13 bases. Germline trimming cut 11 bases from V and 7 bases from J; bases unmatched to any gene: 5. In germline, CDR1 is ENHRY, CDR2 SYGVKD. This CDR3 has 13 amino acids. CDR3 nucleotide sequence: TGTGCCGCAACTAGCGGGGGGGTAAATGAGCAGTTCTTC. Translating gives CAATSGGVNEQFF.

Only a few counts were recorded for this clone. This chain uses TRBV19 with TRBJ2-2; 7 nucleotides align to TRBD1. The CDR3 has 13 amino acids. The germline gives CDR1 LNHDA, CDR2 SQIVND (reference sequence). After removal of 6 bases from V and 6 bases from J, the junction contained 4 bases not matched to a gene. CDR3: CASRAGGAGELFF. The CDR3 DNA reads as TGTGCCAGTAGGGCAGGGGGTGCCGGGGAGCTGTTTTTT.

J is TRBJ2-7 and V is TRBV2; tentative D call: TRBD2 (6 bases). Trimming left V 3 bases short and J 1 base short, with 13 bases between. Germline loops: CDR1 SNHLY, CDR2 FYNNEI. The CDR3 is 15 amino acids. The CDR3 protein is CASSEDYHASYEQYF. In DNA form, the CDR3 reads TGTGCCAGCAGTGAGGACTACCACGCTTCCTACGAGCAGTACTTC.

The chain employs TRBV1 and TRBJ1-5. TRBV1 is marked as a pseudogene. The CDR3 is 15 residues long. The CDR3 DNA is TGCACCAGCAGCCCTTGCGAGGGAAGCAATCAGCCCCAGCATTTT. This sequence encodes CTSSPCEGSNQPQHF.

The gene calls are TRBV5-4 and TRBJ2-3; D is uncertain. This CDR3 spans 15 amino acids. The germline gives CDR1 SGHNT, CDR2 YYREEE (reference sequence). The germline V and J ends were trimmed by 0 bases and 0 bases, with 8 bases remaining between them. CDR3 sequence reads: CASSLDLVSTDTQYF. The CDR3 nucleotides read TGTGCCAGCAGCTTGGATCTCGTTAGCACAGATACGCAGTATTTT.

This chain links TRBV7-9 with TRBJ2-5; D not certain. V lost 0 bases, J lost 0 bases, and 8 bases lay in between. The CDR3 spans 15 residues. The germline V gene has CDR1 SEHNR and CDR2 FQNEAQ (reference sequence). DNA of the CDR3: TGTGCCAGCAGCTTAGCGTTTCGGGACCAAGAGACCCAGTACTTC. Amino acid sequence: CASSLAFRDQETQYF. Full variable domain (missing parts from reference TRBV7-9 and TRBJ2-5): DTGVSQNPRHKITKRGQNVTFRCDPISEHNRLYWYRQTLGQGPEFLTYFQNEAQLEKSRLLSDRFSAERPKGSFSTLEIQRTEQGDSAMYLCASSLAFRDQETQYFGPGTRLLVL.

The rearrangement uses TRBV30 and TRBJ1-1, with 7 positions matching TRBD1. The CDR3 consists of 13 residues. The J segment lost 3 bases and the V segment lost 2 bases, leaving 3 bases of the junction unmatched. CDR1 GTSNPN and CDR2 SVGIG come from the germline V gene (reference sequence). CDR3 region: CAWSRQGDTEAFF. The CDR3 DNA reads TGTGCCTGGAGTCGACAGGGAGACACTGAAGCTTTCTTT.

V gene TRBV4-2 combines with J gene TRBJ2-5; tentative D call: TRBD2 (5 bases). Trimming took 0 bases from V and 4 from J, leaving 9 bases between them. Germline V CDR1 and CDR2: LGHNA, YNFKEQ. The CDR3 extends over 14 amino acids. The CDR3: CASSQESLAETQYF. As DNA, the CDR3 is TGTGCCAGCAGCCAAGAGAGTCTAGCAGAGACCCAGTACTTC.

This clone appeared a single time. This rearrangement joins TRBV9 to TRBJ1-2; 8 bases line up with TRBD1. CDR1 SGDLS and CDR2 YYNGEE come from the germline V gene. This CDR3 has 17 amino acids. The V gene end was trimmed by 4 bases and the J gene end by 5 bases; junction bases not matched to a gene: 16. The CDR3 here is CASSPGGSPTWGYGYTF. The CDR3 DNA reads as TGTGCCAGCAGCCCAGGGGGCTCTCCAACTTGGGGTTATGGCTACACCTTC.

V usage is TRBV2 and J usage is TRBJ2-7, with TRBD1 identical over 7 bases. CDR1 and CDR2 from the germline V gene are SNHLY and FYNNEI. V lost 4 bases and J lost 0; bases outside the gene matches: 3. The CDR3 covers 14 residues. CDR3 sequence: CASSARGSSYEQYF. In nucleotides, the CDR3 is TGTGCCAGCAGTGCCAGGGGGTCCTCCTACGAGCAGTACTTC. The full variable domain, rest sourced from reference TRBV2 and TRBJ2-7, is EPEVTQTPSHQVTQMGQEVILRCVPISNHLYFYWYRQILGQKVEFLVSFYNNEISEKSEIFDDQFSVERPDGSNFTLKIRSTKLEDSAMYFCASSARGSSYEQYFGPGTRLTVT.